The 9 T cell receptor beta chains below were found in one sample sequenced in a study of T cells after yellow fever vaccination. A single record per CDR3 protein comes from TCRdb applying MiXCR to the 5' RACE reads. The sample shows about 300,000 distinct CDR3 sequences, 3% to 4.5% of them seen only once. Sequences were derived from PBMCs, sampled 5 days after the yellow fever booster vaccination. The receptors shown here come from a man between 18 and 29 years old who received the YFV17D yellow fever vaccine.

This clonotype occurred a few times. V gene TRBV12-3 or TRBV12-4 combines with J gene TRBJ1-2; D is ambiguous. This CDR3 is 13 amino acids long. V lost 0 bases and J 7 bases, leaving 9 bases between the germline ends. The CDR3 loop reads CASSLAPGSGYTF. In DNA, the CDR3 is TGTGCCAGCAGTTTAGCCCCAGGCTCTGGCTACACCTTC.

J is TRBJ1-1 and V is TRBV5-1; D ambiguous. Germline CDR1 and CDR2: SGHRS and YFSETQ. The length of the CDR3 is 12 residues. The V end was cut by 0 bases, the J end by 5 bases, with 5 bases between. The CDR3: CASSLDRTEAFF. Here the CDR3 DNA reads TGCGCCAGCAGCTTGGACCGAACTGAAGCTTTCTTT.

This clonotype was found a few times. The rearrangement joins TRBV7-2 to TRBJ1-1; the D is unclear. The V end was cut by 8 bases, the J end by 5 bases, with 15 bases between. CDR3 length: 13 amino acids. Germline V gene lookup returns CDR1 SGHTA and CDR2 FQGNSA. CDR3 nucleotides: TGTGCCAGCGGACCCACGAGAGGTACTGAAGCTTTCTTT. This gives the protein CASGPTRGTEAFF.

This clonotype was found a few times. The J gene is TRBJ1-1, the V gene TRBV5-1, with 7 bases identical to TRBD1. Germline trimming cut 1 base from V and 4 bases from J; bases unmatched to any gene: 16. Germline V gives CDR1 SGHRS, CDR2 YFSETQ. CDR3 length: 18 residues. The DNA of the CDR3 is TGCGCCAGCAGCTTGAAGGGGGCTTTGGGGCTGATCGTCACTGAAGCTTTCTTT. Its protein product is CASSLKGALGLIVTEAFF.

The rearrangement uses TRBV5-4 and TRBJ2-3; perhaps D is TRBD1 or TRBD2 (6 bases each). V lost 6 bases, J lost 0 bases, and 14 bases lay in between. CDR3 length: 15 amino acids. CDR1 and CDR2 (germline): SGHNT, YYREEE (reference sequence). The CDR3 DNA reads TGTGCCAGCACCCGGGGGCAGGGGAGCACAGATACGCAGTATTTT. It codes for CASTRGQGSTDTQYF. The variable domain in full, with the rest retrieved from reference TRBV5-4 and TRBJ2-3, is ETGVTQSPTHLIKTRGQQVTLRCSSQSGHNTVSWYQQALGQGPQFIFQYYREEENGRGNFPPRFSGLQFPNYSSELNVNALELDDSALYLCASTRGQGSTDTQYFGPGTRLTVL.

This clonotype was observed at least ten times. This chain links TRBV5-1 with TRBJ1-1; perhaps TRBD1 as D (5 bases). Germline CDR1 SGHRS, CDR2 YFSETQ. The V end was cut by 6 bases, the J end by 4 bases, with 10 bases between. The CDR3 covers 12 residues. The CDR3 loop is CASTGGGTEAFF. DNA for the CDR3: TGCGCCAGCACCGGGGGAGGCACTGAAGCTTTCTTT.

Comments on this clonotype: A much bigger clone sits one base away, suggesting this may be a read error. The gene calls are TRBV2 and TRBJ2-2; D tentatively fits TRBD1 or TRBD2 (6 bases each). This CDR3 has 16 amino acids. V was shortened by 1 base and J by 5 bases, with 14 bases between the two germline ends. Germline CDR1 is SNHLY and CDR2 is FYNNEI. The CDR3 spells CASSEVGGLITGELFF. The CDR3 DNA sequence: TGTGCCAGCAGTGAAGTAGGGGGGTTGATTACCGGGGAGCTGTTTTTT.

This clonotype was counted ten times or more. The gene calls are TRBV6-4 and TRBJ2-3; 11 bases map to TRBD2. This CDR3 comprises 16 residues. The germline V gene has CDR1 MRHNA and CDR2 SNTAGT. V lost 3 bases to trimming and J lost 2 bases; unmatched junction nucleotides: 4. CDR3 nucleotide sequence: TGTGCCAGCAGTGAGTCTAGCGGGGGGCCCACAGATACGCAGTATTTT. Its protein product is CASSESSGGPTDTQYF.

The chain employs TRBV19 and TRBJ2-2; no reliable D call. Between the trimmed V and J ends, which lost 5 bases and 1 base, there was a span of 8 bases. CDR3 size: 14 residues. Germline V gene data show CDR1 as LNHDA and CDR2 as SQIVND (reference sequence). Here the CDR3 reads CASSAAKNTGELFF. The CDR3 DNA reads as TGTGCCAGTAGTGCCGCGAAGAACACCGGGGAGCTGTTTTTT. Complete variable domain (other parts from reference TRBV19 and TRBJ2-2): DGGITQSPKYLFRKEGQNVTLSCEQNLNHDAMYWYRQDPGQGLRLIYYSQIVNDFQKGDIAEGYSVSREKKESFPLTVTSAQKNPTAFYLCASSAAKNTGELFFGEGSRLTVL.